The 8 T cell receptor beta chains listed next were all sequenced from one sample in a study of T cells in Graves' hyperthyroidism and ophthalmopathy. Using RNA transcripts as the source, TCR beta CDR3 regions were amplified. The HTBI primer set was used in a first-round RT-PCR of the TCR CDR3. Each CDR3 protein is one row after TCRdb ran MiXCR on the multiplex PCR reads. The profile shows under 400,000 distinct CDR3 sequences, 15% to 20% of them singletons. Sequencing was carried out using blood. The source is a woman aged 45-59 years with Graves' hyperthyroidism.

Ten or more counts support this clonotype. The gene calls are TRBV7-8 and TRBJ1-1; 8 bases are shared with TRBD1. There are 12 residues in the CDR3. V shed 5 bases and J 11 bases; nucleotides not matched to a gene: 7. Germline CDR1 SGHVS, CDR2 FQNEAQ. CDR3 residues: CASSLGTGNAFF. CDR3 DNA: TGTGCCAGCAGCCTTGGGACAGGCAACGCTTTCTTT.

This clonotype has only a few counts. The chain couples TRBV19 to TRBJ1-2; D gene uncertain. This CDR3 region has 13 residues. From germline, CDR1 is LNHDA and CDR2 SQIVND (reference sequence). The V end was cut by 5 bases, the J end by 5 bases, with 12 bases between. The CDR3 DNA sequence: TGTGCCAGTAGTCCCGACGCCCGATATGGCTACACCTTC. The encoded protein is CASSPDARYGYTF.

The table lists this clonotype with many counts. This chain links TRBV2 with TRBJ1-1; 7 positions agree with TRBD1. Germline V gene sequence: CDR1 SNHLY, CDR2 FYNNEI. The CDR3 covers 14 residues. V shed 8 bases, J shed 0 bases, and the junction held 6 bases outside the gene matches. The DNA for the CDR3 is TGTGCCAGCGATAAGGGGGCGCTGAACACTGAAGCTTTCTTT. This encodes CASDKGALNTEAFF. Full variable domain (remainder filled in from reference TRBV2 and TRBJ1-1): EPEVTQTPSHQVTQMGQEVILRCVPISNHLYFYWYRQILGQKVEFLVSFYNNEISEKSEIFDDQFSVERPDGSNFTLKIRSTKLEDSAMYFCASDKGALNTEAFFGQGTRLTVV.

This clonotype has ten or more counts. The rearrangement joins TRBV6-2 or TRBV6-3 to TRBJ1-1; D uncertain. Germline V gives CDR1 MNHEY, CDR2 SVGEGT. The CDR3 consists of 11 residues. The V and J ends lost 10 bases and 1 base respectively, with 7 bases between them. In DNA, the CDR3 is TGTGCCACTTTGGGGAACACTGAAGCTTTCTTT. It specifies CATLGNTEAFF.

A few counts support this clonotype. This sequence joins TRBV20-1 and TRBJ1-2; D gene ambiguous. V was pared by 6 bases and J by 0 bases, with 17 bases between. Germline CDR1 and CDR2: DFQATT and SNEGSKA (reference sequence). CDR3 length: 15 amino acids. The CDR3 coding sequence is TGCAGTGCCCCTGAATCGACACCAGCTAACTATGGCTACACCTTC. Its protein is CSAPESTPANYGYTF.

V and J are TRBV25-1 and TRBJ1-2; D ambiguous. V shed 2 bases and J shed 0 bases, with 4 bases lying between them. Germline CDR1 MGHDK, CDR2 SYGVNS. The CDR3 contains 13 residues. DNA for the CDR3: TGTGCCAGCAGTGAAGGCGCTAACTATGGCTACACCTTC. The encoded protein is CASSEGANYGYTF.

Notes on this clonotype: Likely a read error: the CDR3 ends without its conserved phenylalanine or tryptophan. This rearrangement joins TRBV14 to TRBJ1-6, with no clear D. Germline loops: CDR1 SGHDN, CDR2 FVKESK. This CDR3 has 14 amino acids. V dropped 4 bases and J dropped 5 bases, with 9 bases sitting between them. The CDR3 loop reads CASSRWTDNSPLHL. Here the CDR3 DNA reads TGTGCCAGCAGCCGATGGACGGATAATTCACCCCTCCACCTT.

The chain has TRBV2 and TRBJ2-7; D is undetermined. Deletions cut 7 bases from V and 2 bases from J, with 12 bases between. Germline V lookup: CDR1 SNHLY, CDR2 FYNNEI. This CDR3 has 13 residues. The CDR3: CASKGSLAYEQYF. In DNA, the CDR3 is TGTGCCAGCAAAGGTTCTTTAGCCTACGAGCAGTACTTC.